Presented here are 18 T cell receptor beta chains from one specimen sequenced in a study of T cell responses to AZD1222 COVID-19 vaccine. Profiled with immunoSEQ multiplex PCR; TCRdb holds only in-frame clones, not every one. The data contain more than 100,000 clones, approximately 91% of them singletons. The sequences come from peripheral blood, collected 28 days after the second AZD1222 dose. These receptors all come from an adult who received the AZD1222 COVID-19 vaccine.

This clone occurred once. The gene calls are TRBV7-9 and TRBJ1-2; D not certain. Germline CDR1 and CDR2: SEHNR and FQNEAQ (reference sequence). Trimming removed 4 bases from V and 5 bases from J, with 14 bases in between. This CDR3 is 14 amino acids long. CDR3 region: CASSSPTGLYGYTF. For the CDR3, the DNA is TGTGCCAGCAGCTCCCCGACGGGATTATATGGCTACACCTTC.

The V and J genes are TRBV18 and TRBJ2-1; TRBD1 matches 7 bases. Germline-derived CDR1 and CDR2 are KGHSH and LQKENI. This CDR3 has 14 amino acids. After removal of 2 bases from V and 8 bases from J, the junction contained 6 bases not matched to a gene. CDR3 sequence reads: CASSPFGTGDEQFF. In DNA form, the CDR3 reads TGTGCCAGCTCACCATTCGGAACAGGGGATGAGCAGTTCTTC. Variable domain in full (rest from reference TRBV18 and TRBJ2-1): NAGVMQNPRHLVRRRGQEARLRCSPMKGHSHVYWYRQLPEEGLKFMVYLQKENIIDESGMPKERFSAEFPKEGPSILRIQQVVRGDSAAYFCASSPFGTGDEQFFGPGTRLTVL.

The rearrangement links TRBV30 to TRBJ1-3; no clear D gene. Germline V gene data show CDR1 as GTSNPN and CDR2 as SVGIG (reference sequence). V was clipped by 5 bases and J by 0 bases, with 8 bases between them. This CDR3 region has 13 residues. Written as DNA, the CDR3 is TGTGCCTGGGCACAGTCCTCTGGAAACACCATATATTTT. This sequence encodes CAWAQSSGNTIYF.

The chain is built from TRBV19 and TRBJ1-4; 8 bases line up with TRBD1. The CDR3 spans 16 residues. The V gene's germline CDR1 is LNHDA and CDR2 SQIVND (reference sequence). The junction had 6 bases not matched to a gene; V was cut back by 6 bases and J by 0 bases. The DNA for the CDR3 is TGTGCCAGTAGGGCAGGGGGCGCCGCAACTAATGAAAAACTGTTTTTT. The encoded protein is CASRAGGAATNEKLFF.

This rearrangement joins TRBV19 to TRBJ1-3; D unresolved. V lost 0 bases to trimming and J lost 2 bases, with 8 bases between them. Germline CDR1 and CDR2: LNHDA and SQIVND (reference sequence). This CDR3 has 15 amino acids. The CDR3 DNA reads TGTGCCAGTAGTATAGATCTATATGCTGGAAACACCATATATTTT. Encoded protein: CASSIDLYAGNTIYF.

The V call is TRBV7-9, the J call TRBJ2-7; 7 bases align to TRBD2. CDR3 length equals 15 residues. V trimming: 4 bases; J trimming: 4 bases; junction bases outside the gene matches: 10. Looked up from germline, CDR1 is SEHNR and CDR2 is FQNEAQ (reference sequence). For the CDR3, the DNA is TGTGCCAGCAGCTCTCGGACTAGTCCTAGTTACGAGCAGTACTTC. This translates into CASSSRTSPSYEQYF.

The chain carries TRBV2 and TRBJ2-1; unclear D gene. The CDR3 has 16 amino acids. In germline, CDR1 is SNHLY, CDR2 FYNNEI. V was shortened by 4 bases and J by 2 bases, with 15 bases between the two germline ends. The CDR3 reads CASSGFVLSPYNEQFF. The CDR3 DNA reads TGTGCCAGCAGTGGTTTCGTACTTTCGCCCTACAATGAGCAGTTCTTC.

The chain carries TRBV7-3 and TRBJ1-1; tentatively, D is TRBD1 (5 bases). This CDR3 has 14 residues. With 5 bases removed from V and 5 bases from J, the gap between germline ends came to 15 bases. Per germline, CDR1 SGHTA and CDR2 FQGTGA. In nucleotides, the CDR3 is TGTGCCAGCAGCCCCTCGGGGGGGGGAACTGAAGCTTTCTTT. Translation: CASSPSGGGTEAFF.

CDR3 amino acids: CASSMWQGGQPQHF. The CDR3 coding sequence is TGTGCCAGTAGTATGTGGCAGGGCGGGCAGCCCCAGCATTTT. The gene calls are TRBV19 and TRBJ1-5, with D possibly TRBD1 on 5 matching bases. This CDR3 spans 14 amino acids. V lost 3 bases, J lost 7 bases, and 13 bases lay in between. CDR1 is LNHDA and CDR2 is SQIVND in the germline V gene (reference sequence).

The chain has TRBV7-9 and TRBJ1-1, with a weak D call TRBD1 (6 bases). The CDR3 has 14 residues. The V end lost 2 bases, the J end lost 2 bases, and 9 bases lay between the germline ends. Germline V gene sequence: CDR1 SEHNR, CDR2 FQNEAQ (reference sequence). The DNA for the CDR3 is TGTGCCAGCAGCTTAATCAGGGGCAACACTGAAGCTTTCTTT. As protein: CASSLIRGNTEAFF.

The rearrangement uses TRBV18 and TRBJ1-2; D gene uncertain. Germline V gene lookup returns CDR1 KGHSH and CDR2 LQKENI. The CDR3 covers 14 residues. The V and J ends lost 2 bases and 0 bases respectively, with 7 bases between them. DNA of the CDR3: TGTGCCAGCTCACCAGAAAGGACTAACTATGGCTACACCTTC. It codes for CASSPERTNYGYTF.

In this sample, this clone turned up once. The J gene is TRBJ2-5, the V gene TRBV7-6, with 8 bases identical to TRBD1. The junction had 8 bases not matched to a gene; V was cut back by 4 bases and J by 1 base. Germline V gene data show CDR1 as SGHVS and CDR2 as FNYEAQ. CDR3 length: 16 amino acids. Here the CDR3 DNA reads TGTGCCAGCAGCTCACTGACAGGGGCGGTCCAAGAGACCCAGTACTTC. Translation: CASSSLTGAVQETQYF.

V usage is TRBV30 and J usage is TRBJ1-2; D call uncertain. V was pared by 4 bases and J by 8 bases, with 14 bases between. The CDR3 runs to 12 residues. The V gene's germline CDR1 is GTSNPN and CDR2 SVGIG (reference sequence). CDR3: CAWTLSRGGYTF. CDR3 DNA sequence: TGTGCCTGGACCCTCTCTCGAGGCGGCTACACCTTC. Together with reference TRBV30 and TRBJ1-2, the CDR3 gives the full variable domain: SQTIHQWPATLVQPVGSPLSLECTVEGTSNPNLYWYRQAAGRGLQLLFYSVGIGQISSEVPQNLSASRPQDRQFILSSKKLLLSDSGFYLCAWTLSRGGYTFGSGTRLTVV.

J is TRBJ1-1 and V is TRBV11-3; TRBD1 matches 7 bases. Germline V CDR1 and CDR2: SGHNT, YENEEA. The CDR3 totals 16 residues. The V segment lost 1 base and the J segment 1 base; nucleotides outside the gene matches: 6. CDR3 protein: CASSLGGTARNTEAFF. The DNA of the CDR3 is TGTGCCAGCAGCTTAGGAGGGACAGCAAGGAACACTGAAGCTTTCTTT.

DNA for the CDR3: TGTGCCATCAGTGAGTCTATCGGCAATCAGCCCCAGCATTTT. Protein product: CAISESIGNQPQHF. The chain combines TRBV10-3 with TRBJ1-5; D ambiguous. V lost 0 bases and J lost 2, with 5 bases in between. The CDR3 contains 14 residues. CDR1 is ENHRY, CDR2 SYGVKD, per germline.

The chain employs TRBV6-1 and TRBJ1-3; the D gene is possibly TRBD1 (5 bases). V was pared by 3 bases and J by 2 bases, with 11 bases between. Germline V gene lookup returns CDR1 MNHNS and CDR2 SASEGT. This CDR3 contains 15 residues. The CDR3 sequence: CASSEAGRAGNTIYF. The DNA for the CDR3 is TGTGCCAGCAGTGAGGCAGGGAGAGCTGGAAACACCATATATTTT.

The chain recombines TRBV11-1 with TRBJ2-3; 10 nucleotides agree with TRBD2. This CDR3 contains 14 residues. The germline V gene has CDR1 SGHAT and CDR2 FQDESV (reference sequence). The ends lost 5 bases at V and 3 bases at J; junction bases unmatched: 2. The CDR3 DNA reads as TGTGCCAGCAGCCCAGCGGGAGGGACAGATACGCAGTATTTT. Translating gives CASSPAGGTDTQYF.

This clone was counted a few times. This rearrangement joins TRBV9 to TRBJ1-2; D is unclear. V gave up 4 bases and J gave up 8 bases, with 12 bases separating them. The CDR3 extends over 12 amino acids. The germline V gene encodes CDR1 SGDLS and CDR2 YYNGEE. In DNA, the CDR3 is TGTGCCAGCAGCCTTCCCTTGCGGGGCTACACCTTC. Protein sequence: CASSLPLRGYTF.